This is a list of T cell receptor beta chains from one sample in a study of technical replicates of blood from a few donors. TCRdb's table, derived via immunoSEQ multiplex PCR, lists solely in-frame clones and lacks some. Of more than 60,000 clones listed, over 90% are singletons. The sequenced sample consisted of T cells isolated from PBMCs. These receptors were collected from a human donor in good health. Both conserved end residues are part of each CDR3. D genes are given only for firm matches. Size is omitted from some rows. Given values are once, few, many or a class for expanded clones.

j_call: TRBJ2-5
clone_size: -
d_call: TRBD2
v_call: TRBV4-1
cdr3_aa: CASSPFGTSQETQYF
cdr3_nt: TGCGCCAGCAGCCCGTTCGGGACTAGCCAAGAGACCCAGTACTTC

j_call: TRBJ2-7
clone_size: -
d_call: TRBD2
v_call: TRBV28
cdr3_aa: CASSPLRLAGEQYF
cdr3_nt: TGTGCCAGCAGCCCTCTAAGACTAGCGGGAGAGCAGTACTTC

j_call: TRBJ1-1
clone_size: -
d_call: -
v_call: TRBV27
cdr3_aa: CASSLQGSTEAFF
cdr3_nt: TGTGCCAGCAGTTTACAGGGGAGCACTGAAGCTTTCTTT

j_call: TRBJ2-2
clone_size: -
d_call: TRBD1
v_call: TRBV14
cdr3_aa: CASSQVEGQGQRELFF
cdr3_nt: TGTGCCAGCAGCCAAGTTGAGGGACAGGGCCAAAGGGAGCTGTTTTTT

j_call: TRBJ2-1
clone_size: -
d_call: -
v_call: TRBV19
cdr3_aa: CASSIGQGSNEQFF
cdr3_nt: TGTGCCAGTAGTATTGGGCAGGGGTCCAATGAGCAGTTCTTC

j_call: TRBJ2-7
clone_size: -
d_call: -
v_call: TRBV29-1
cdr3_aa: CSARHKTYEQYF
cdr3_nt: TGCAGCGCTCGACATAAAACCTACGAGCAGTACTTC

j_call: TRBJ2-7
clone_size: -
d_call: -
v_call: TRBV28
cdr3_aa: CASRTALNYEQYF
cdr3_nt: TGTGCCAGCCGGACAGCACTAAACTACGAGCAGTACTTC

j_call: TRBJ2-3
clone_size: -
d_call: TRBD2
v_call: TRBV19
cdr3_aa: CASNLAGRLDTQYF
cdr3_nt: TGTGCCAGTAACCTAGCGGGTCGGCTTGATACGCAGTATTTT

j_call: TRBJ2-1
clone_size: -
d_call: -
v_call: TRBV4-1
cdr3_aa: CASSHPGGRNNEQFF
cdr3_nt: TGCGCCAGCAGTCACCCAGGGGGGAGGAACAATGAGCAGTTCTTC

j_call: TRBJ1-5
clone_size: -
d_call: -
v_call: TRBV18
cdr3_aa: CASSPDGYSNQPQHF
cdr3_nt: TGTGCCAGCTCACCCGACGGGTATAGCAATCAGCCCCAGCATTTT

j_call: TRBJ2-7
clone_size: -
d_call: -
v_call: TRBV5-1
cdr3_aa: CASSQGSYEQYF
cdr3_nt: TGCGCCAGCAGTCAGGGCTCCTACGAGCAGTACTTC

j_call: TRBJ2-5
clone_size: -
d_call: TRBD2
v_call: TRBV5-1
cdr3_aa: CASSFPTSGPETQYF
cdr3_nt: TGCGCCAGCAGCTTCCCCACTAGCGGACCAGAGACCCAGTACTTC

j_call: TRBJ2-1
clone_size: -
d_call: -
v_call: TRBV19
cdr3_aa: CASSPTTGEQFF
cdr3_nt: TGTGCCAGTAGTCCGACGACAGGTGAGCAGTTCTTC

j_call: TRBJ1-1
clone_size: once
d_call: -
v_call: TRBV30
cdr3_aa: CAWSVWQFGGSYSEAFF
cdr3_nt: TGTGCCTGGAGTGTATGGCAGTTCGGGGGTTCTTATTCTGAAGCTTTCTTT

j_call: TRBJ2-3
clone_size: -
d_call: TRBD1
v_call: TRBV18
cdr3_aa: CASLTGNADTQYF
cdr3_nt: TGTGCCAGCCTGACAGGGAATGCAGATACGCAGTATTTT

j_call: TRBJ2-7
clone_size: -
d_call: -
v_call: TRBV4-1
cdr3_aa: CASSQALGPSYEQYF
cdr3_nt: TGCGCCAGCAGCCAAGCCCTGGGGCCCTCCTACGAGCAGTACTTC

j_call: TRBJ2-5
clone_size: -
d_call: -
v_call: TRBV7-9
cdr3_aa: CASSLSGAIQETQYF
cdr3_nt: TGTGCCAGCAGCTTAAGTGGGGCTATTCAAGAGACCCAGTACTTC

j_call: TRBJ1-1
clone_size: -
d_call: -
v_call: TRBV6-6
cdr3_aa: CASSYGGMNTEAFF
cdr3_nt: TGTGCCAGCAGTTACGGGGGGATGAACACTGAAGCTTTCTTT

j_call: TRBJ1-2
clone_size: -
d_call: -
v_call: TRBV27
cdr3_aa: CASSVGSRGGYTF
cdr3_nt: TGTGCCAGCTCCGTGGGGTCCCGGGGTGGCTACACCTTC

j_call: TRBJ2-3
clone_size: -
d_call: TRBD1
v_call: TRBV5-1
cdr3_aa: CASSLAWGRGLADTQYF
cdr3_nt: TGCGCCAGCAGCTTGGCGTGGGGCAGGGGGCTAGCGGATACGCAGTATTTT

j_call: TRBJ2-2
clone_size: -
d_call: TRBD1
v_call: TRBV11-2
cdr3_aa: CASSPAGTANTGELFF
cdr3_nt: TGTGCCAGCAGCCCGGCCGGGACAGCGAACACCGGGGAGCTGTTTTTT

j_call: TRBJ1-2
clone_size: once
d_call: TRBD1
v_call: TRBV12-5
cdr3_aa: CASGLPTGVGYTF
cdr3_nt: TGTGCTAGTGGTTTGCCAACAGGGGTCGGCTACACCTTC

j_call: TRBJ2-7
clone_size: -
d_call: -
v_call: TRBV10-3
cdr3_aa: CAISEPGVSYEQYF
cdr3_nt: TGTGCCATCAGTGAGCCGGGGGTCTCCTACGAGCAGTACTTC

j_call: TRBJ1-2
clone_size: -
d_call: -
v_call: TRBV4-1
cdr3_aa: CASSQDTGPTLGYTF
cdr3_nt: TGCGCCAGCAGCCAAGATACTGGTCCCACCCTTGGCTACACCTTC

j_call: TRBJ2-5
clone_size: -
d_call: -
v_call: TRBV7-9
cdr3_aa: CASGPAGVWEETQYF
cdr3_nt: TGTGCCTCAGGTCCGGCTGGTGTTTGGGAAGAGACCCAGTACTTC

j_call: TRBJ2-2
clone_size: -
d_call: -
v_call: TRBV29-1
cdr3_aa: CSVAGSTGELFF
cdr3_nt: TGCAGCGTTGCCGGTTCTACCGGGGAGCTGTTTTTT

j_call: TRBJ2-7
clone_size: -
d_call: TRBD2
v_call: TRBV10-1
cdr3_aa: CASSVTSGRPYEQYF
cdr3_nt: TGCGCCAGCAGTGTGACTAGCGGGAGGCCTTACGAGCAGTACTTC

j_call: TRBJ1-1
clone_size: -
d_call: TRBD1
v_call: TRBV5-1
cdr3_aa: CASSPLPAGGLNTEAFF
cdr3_nt: TGCGCCAGCAGCCCCCTACCGGCAGGGGGCCTTAACACTGAAGCTTTCTTT

j_call: TRBJ1-5
clone_size: -
d_call: -
v_call: TRBV6-6
cdr3_aa: CASSRQASNQPQHF
cdr3_nt: TGTGCCAGCTCGAGACAGGCTAGCAATCAGCCCCAGCATTTT

j_call: TRBJ2-7
clone_size: -
d_call: TRBD1
v_call: TRBV9
cdr3_aa: CASSVEQGFYEQYF
cdr3_nt: TGTGCCAGCAGCGTAGAACAGGGGTTCTACGAGCAGTACTTC

j_call: TRBJ1-2
clone_size: -
d_call: TRBD1
v_call: TRBV2
cdr3_aa: CASMGGDRGYGYTF
cdr3_nt: TGTGCCAGCATGGGGGGGGACAGGGGATATGGCTACACCTTC

j_call: TRBJ2-1
clone_size: once
d_call: -
v_call: TRBV5-1
cdr3_aa: CASSSTGLYNEQFF
cdr3_nt: TGCGCCAGCAGCTCAACCGGGTTGTACAATGAGCAGTTCTTC

j_call: TRBJ2-1
clone_size: -
d_call: TRBD2
v_call: TRBV6-4
cdr3_aa: CASSASGGSYNEQFF
cdr3_nt: TGTGCCAGCAGTGCCAGCGGGGGCTCCTACAATGAGCAGTTCTTC

j_call: TRBJ1-4
clone_size: once
d_call: TRBD1
v_call: TRBV5-1
cdr3_aa: CASSSGSGGTNEKLFF
cdr3_nt: TGCGCCAGCAGCTCCGGCTCAGGGGGAACTAATGAAAAACTGTTTTTT

j_call: TRBJ2-7
clone_size: -
d_call: -
v_call: TRBV5-1
cdr3_aa: CASSFRGGDTEQYF
cdr3_nt: TGCGCCAGCAGCTTCAGGGGAGGGGATACCGAGCAGTACTTC

j_call: TRBJ1-1
clone_size: once
d_call: -
v_call: TRBV9
cdr3_aa: CASSDGQYVMNTEAFF
cdr3_nt: TGTGCCAGCAGCGATGGACAGTATGTAATGAACACTGAAGCTTTCTTT

j_call: TRBJ2-1
clone_size: -
d_call: TRBD1
v_call: TRBV28
cdr3_aa: CASSRDRVFDNEQFF
cdr3_nt: TGTGCCAGCAGCCGGGACAGGGTTTTCGACAATGAGCAGTTCTTC

j_call: TRBJ1-1
clone_size: -
d_call: -
v_call: TRBV5-6
cdr3_aa: CASSLAGGSRTEAFF
cdr3_nt: TGTGCCAGCAGCTTGGCCGGGGGGAGTCGCACTGAAGCTTTCTTT

j_call: TRBJ2-2
clone_size: -
d_call: TRBD2
v_call: TRBV13
cdr3_aa: CASSSPRGGGTHTGELFF
cdr3_nt: TGTGCCAGCAGCTCACCCCGTGGGGGGGGGACCCACACCGGGGAGCTGTTTTTT

j_call: TRBJ1-2
clone_size: -
d_call: TRBD1
v_call: TRBV6-5
cdr3_aa: CASLGGPYGYTF
cdr3_nt: TGTGCCAGTCTAGGGGGCCCCTATGGCTACACCTTC

j_call: TRBJ2-7
clone_size: -
d_call: -
v_call: TRBV29-1
cdr3_aa: CSVEEAPGRDPPSSYEQYF
cdr3_nt: TGCAGCGTTGAAGAAGCGCCCGGGAGAGACCCCCCTAGCTCCTACGAGCAGTACTTC

j_call: TRBJ1-1
clone_size: -
d_call: -
v_call: TRBV5-1
cdr3_aa: CASSLFLNTEAFF
cdr3_nt: TGCGCCAGCAGCTTGTTTTTAAACACTGAAGCTTTCTTT

j_call: TRBJ2-7
clone_size: -
d_call: TRBD2
v_call: TRBV5-1
cdr3_aa: CASSLSSGSSYEQYF
cdr3_nt: TGCGCCAGCAGCTTGTCTAGCGGCAGCTCCTACGAGCAGTACTTC

j_call: TRBJ2-1
clone_size: -
d_call: TRBD1
v_call: TRBV29-1
cdr3_aa: CSVMGQGGNEQFF
cdr3_nt: TGCAGCGTTATGGGACAGGGGGGCAATGAGCAGTTCTTC

j_call: TRBJ1-5
clone_size: -
d_call: -
v_call: TRBV4-1
cdr3_aa: CASSQGQARAIGNQPQHF
cdr3_nt: TGCGCCAGCAGCCAGGGTCAGGCCAGGGCCATCGGCAATCAGCCCCAGCATTTT

j_call: TRBJ1-3
clone_size: -
d_call: -
v_call: TRBV9
cdr3_aa: CASSPTGVSGNTIYF
cdr3_nt: TGTGCCAGCAGCCCCACAGGTGTCTCTGGAAACACCATATATTTT

j_call: TRBJ2-2
clone_size: -
d_call: -
v_call: TRBV5-1
cdr3_aa: CASIDSGLQNTGELFF
cdr3_nt: TGCGCCAGCATAGATAGCGGCCTACAAAACACCGGGGAGCTGTTTTTT

j_call: TRBJ2-5
clone_size: -
d_call: -
v_call: TRBV6-1
cdr3_aa: CASSEPRRRRGETQYF
cdr3_nt: TGTGCCAGCAGTGAACCCCGGCGGCGTAGGGGAGAGACCCAGTACTTC

j_call: TRBJ1-2
clone_size: -
d_call: -
v_call: TRBV10-3
cdr3_aa: CAIRGSNRVDYGYTF
cdr3_nt: TGTGCCATCAGAGGTAGCAACAGGGTGGACTATGGCTACACCTTC

j_call: TRBJ2-7
clone_size: -
d_call: TRBD2
v_call: TRBV10-1
cdr3_aa: CASSRRPSGDHFEQYF
cdr3_nt: TGCGCCAGCAGCCGGAGGCCTAGCGGGGACCATTTCGAGCAGTACTTC

j_call: TRBJ1-5
clone_size: -
d_call: TRBD1
v_call: TRBV19
cdr3_aa: CASRGQVNQPQHF
cdr3_nt: TGTGCCAGTAGGGGACAGGTCAATCAGCCCCAGCATTTT

j_call: TRBJ2-1
clone_size: -
d_call: TRBD2
v_call: TRBV7-9
cdr3_aa: CASSSLAGGLNEQFF
cdr3_nt: TGTGCCAGCAGCTCTCTAGCGGGAGGCCTCAATGAGCAGTTCTTC

j_call: TRBJ2-5
clone_size: -
d_call: TRBD2
v_call: TRBV6-5
cdr3_aa: CASSYRTSGSGETQYF
cdr3_nt: TGTGCCAGCAGTTACCGGACTAGCGGGAGTGGGGAGACCCAGTACTTC

j_call: TRBJ2-7
clone_size: -
d_call: -
v_call: TRBV5-4
cdr3_aa: CASSSGQSYEQYF
cdr3_nt: TGTGCCAGCAGCTCAGGACAGAGCTACGAGCAGTACTTC

j_call: TRBJ2-6
clone_size: -
d_call: TRBD1
v_call: TRBV4-1
cdr3_aa: CASSQTRQGAGANVLTF
cdr3_nt: TGCGCCAGCAGCCAAACCCGACAGGGGGCTGGGGCCAACGTCCTGACTTTC

j_call: TRBJ2-5
clone_size: -
d_call: TRBD1
v_call: TRBV28
cdr3_aa: CASSLFQGAIETQYF
cdr3_nt: TGTGCCAGCAGTTTATTTCAGGGGGCTATAGAGACCCAGTACTTC

j_call: TRBJ2-7
clone_size: -
d_call: -
v_call: TRBV7-9
cdr3_aa: CASSSVEVGSSYEQYF
cdr3_nt: TGTGCCAGCAGCTCCGTTGAGGTCGGGAGTTCGTACGAGCAGTACTTC

j_call: TRBJ1-6
clone_size: -
d_call: TRBD1
v_call: TRBV6-4
cdr3_aa: CASSIDRAYNSPLHF
cdr3_nt: TGTGCCAGCAGTATTGACAGGGCTTATAATTCACCCCTCCACTTT

j_call: TRBJ1-5
clone_size: -
d_call: TRBD1
v_call: TRBV6-4
cdr3_aa: CASSDWDRAHAQHF
cdr3_nt: TGTGCCAGCAGTGACTGGGACAGGGCCCACGCCCAGCATTTT